This entry lists 32 T cell receptor beta chains sequenced from one sample in a study of blood T cells in healthy people across ages. Then a second PCR, running about 6 to 12 cycles, was carried out with a sample-barcoded 5' primer and a J-beta primer mix. TCRdb re-derived calls from the 5' RACE reads in MiXCR, one entry per CDR3 protein. In the table there are 590,000 or so distinct CDR3 sequences, less than 35% of which are singletons. Specimen: blood. Receptor source: a woman aged 80 or over in good health.

This clonotype was counted many times. The V call is TRBV6-2 or TRBV6-3, the J call TRBJ2-6; no definite D call. Looked up from germline, CDR1 is MNHEY and CDR2 is SVGEGT. V gave up 5 bases and J gave up 1 base, with 12 bases separating them. CDR3 length: 16 amino acids. The DNA of the CDR3 is TGTGCCAGCAGTCCACAAGGGTTATCTGGGGCCAACGTCCTGACTTTC. This gives the protein CASSPQGLSGANVLTF.

A few counts support this clonotype. At one end the junction does not follow the germline gene, possibly because of a read error. The chain carries TRBV10-3 and TRBJ2-1; 7 positions agree with TRBD2. The DNA end favors TRBJ2-7, so the J call may be wrong. Germline-derived CDR1 and CDR2 are ENHRY and SYGVKD. The CDR3 is made up of 15 amino acids. The CDR3 spells CAISERGRAYNEQYF. The CDR3, as DNA: TGCGCCATCAGTGAGAGAGGGAGGGCGTACAATGAGCAGTACTTC.

This clonotype has a handful of counts. J is TRBJ1-4 and V is TRBV20-1; TRBD1 is a possible D gene (6 bases). V dropped 5 bases and J dropped 3 bases, with 13 bases sitting between them. This CDR3 is 14 amino acids long. From germline, CDR1 is DFQATT and CDR2 SNEGSKA (reference sequence). CDR3 amino acids: CSAEQGSPNEKLFF. DNA for the CDR3: TGCAGTGCTGAACAGGGATCCCCTAATGAAAAACTGTTTTTT.

As to this clonotype: This may stem from a read error, because a much larger clone lies one nucleotide away. The rearrangement uses TRBV5-6 and TRBJ2-7, with D maybe TRBD1 (5 bases). The CDR3 is made up of 13 amino acids. From germline, CDR1 is SGHDT and CDR2 YYEEEE. Trimming took off 0 bases at V and 5 bases at J, with 9 bases between the two ends. The CDR3 DNA is TGTGCCAGCAGCTTGGAGCAGGGTCACGAGCAGTACTTC. Residues: CASSLEQGHEQYF.

This clonotype came up many times. The chain links TRBV12-3 or TRBV12-4 to TRBJ1-2; D gene unclear. V lost 0 bases and J lost 10, with 9 bases in between. CDR3 length: 12 amino acids. The CDR3 bases are TGTGCCAGCAGTTTAGCCCTTGGAGTCTACACCTTC. Protein sequence: CASSLALGVYTF.

With respect to this clonotype: This may be a read error: a much more frequent sequence differs by one nucleotide. The chain couples TRBV20-1 to TRBJ2-3; D may correspond to TRBD1 or TRBD2 (6 bases each). Germline assignment: CDR1 DFQATT and CDR2 SNEGSKA (reference sequence). This CDR3 comprises 15 residues. This CDR3 reads CSTRVGGGSTDTQYF. CDR3 nucleotide sequence: TGCAGTACTAGGGTCGGGGGCGGTAGCACAGATACGCAGTATTTT.

The chain recombines TRBV30 with TRBJ1-2; D not certain. CDR1 is GTSNPN, CDR2 SVGIG, per germline (reference sequence). V shed 2 bases and J shed 0 bases, with 4 bases lying between them. The CDR3 extends over 12 amino acids. The CDR3 bases are TGTGCCTGGAGTAGGACTAACTATGGCTACACCTTC. Protein sequence: CAWSRTNYGYTF.

This clonotype was seen more than once but under ten times. A much bigger clone sits one base away, suggesting this may be a read error. The genes are TRBV5-5 and TRBJ2-7; D perhaps matches TRBD1 (6 bases). The CDR3 is 16 residues long. The germline gives CDR1 SGHKS, CDR2 YYEKEE (reference sequence). The CDR3: CASGLVAARGSYEQYF. CDR3 in DNA: TGTGCCAGCGGCTTGGTCGCGGCCAGGGGCTCCTACGAGCAGTACTTC.

This clonotype was seen a handful of times. The V call is TRBV10-3, the J call TRBJ1-5; 8 bases align to TRBD1. Germline V lookup: CDR1 ENHRY, CDR2 SYGVKD. The CDR3 totals 14 residues. V was clipped by 5 bases and J by 7 bases; unmatched bases: 7. The chain's CDR3 is CAISMDRDWQPQHF. CDR3 DNA sequence: TGTGCCATCAGTATGGACAGGGATTGGCAGCCCCAGCATTTT.

As regards this clonotype: One end of the junction is discordant with germline, which a read error may explain. The chain combines TRBV29-1 with TRBJ2-5, with D possibly TRBD1 on 6 matching bases. CDR1 and CDR2 from the germline V gene are SQVTM and ANQGSEA. This CDR3 region has 14 residues. CDR3: CSVEGVGAQETRYF. CDR3 DNA: TGCAGCGTTGAAGGGGTGGGGGCCCAAGAGACCCGGTACTTC.

V is TRBV10-3 and J is TRBJ2-1; 13 bases map to TRBD2. The J segment lost 9 bases and the V segment lost 4 bases, leaving 6 bases of the junction unmatched. Looked up from germline, CDR1 is ENHRY and CDR2 is SYGVKD. The length of the CDR3 is 15 residues. Here the CDR3 reads CAISGTSGSLVEQFF. CDR3 DNA sequence: TGTGCCATCAGTGGGACTAGCGGGAGTTTGGTTGAGCAGTTCTTC.

This clonotype was picked up one time. A much larger clone lies one base from this, so it may be a read error. The J gene is TRBJ1-2, the V gene TRBV3-1; D is unresolved. The CDR3 sequence is 13 residues long. Germline assignment: CDR1 LGHDT and CDR2 YNNKEL (reference sequence). CDR3 region: CASSQTGSEGCTF. CDR3 DNA sequence: TGTGCCAGCAGCCAGACGGGATCCGAAGGCTGCACCTTC. Full variable domain (missing parts from reference TRBV3-1 and TRBJ1-2): DTAVSQTPKYLVTQMGNDKSIKCEQNLGHDTMYWYKQDSKKFLKIMFSYNNKELIINETVPNRFSPKSPDKAHLNLHINSLELGDSAVYFCASSQTGSEGCTFGSGTRLTVV.

The chain combines TRBV7-9 with TRBJ2-3; 13 nucleotides line up with TRBD2. The CDR3 covers 19 residues. V dropped 2 bases and J dropped 5; count of bases not matched to a gene: 13. The V gene's germline CDR1 is SEHNR and CDR2 FQNEAQ (reference sequence). CDR3 protein: CASSLLPRGLAGVLDTQYF. Here the CDR3 DNA reads TGTGCCAGCAGCTTACTCCCTCGTGGACTAGCGGGAGTCCTAGATACGCAGTATTTT.

Note on this clonotype: Being one base from a much bigger clone, this may be a read error. The CDR3 sequence is CASSLGGVGLNEQYF. In nucleotides, the CDR3 is TGTGCCAGCAGCTTGGGGGGGGTAGGTTTGAATGAGCAGTACTTC. This chain connects TRBV5-6 to TRBJ2-4, with D possibly TRBD2 on 6 matching bases. The CDR3 sequence is 15 residues long. Germline lookup yields CDR1 SGHDT and CDR2 YYEEEE. V was clipped by 0 bases and J by 13 bases, with 20 bases between them.

As to this clonotype: This clone may be a read error of a much larger clone one base away. The rearrangement uses TRBV28 and TRBJ2-4, with TRBD1 as a possible D gene (6 bases). The DNA matches TRBJ2-7 better at its end, which makes the J call doubtful. Germline V gene sequence: CDR1 MDHEN, CDR2 SYDVKM. CDR3 length equals 15 residues. As DNA, the CDR3 is TGTGCCAGCAGTCTCGGTTTATGGGGGCGCCTCGAGCAGTACTTC. Its protein product is CASSLGLWGRLEQYF.

With respect to this clonotype: Germline and junction disagree at one end, which may indicate a read error. The rearrangement uses TRBV25-1 and TRBJ1-5; tentative D call: TRBD1 (6 bases). Germline CDR1 is MGHDK and CDR2 is SYGVNS. The length of the CDR3 is 14 residues. CDR3 nucleotide sequence: TGTGCCGGCAGGGAAACAGGGCGCAATCAGCCCCAGCATTTT. It yields the protein CAGRETGRNQPQHF.

This clonotype appeared many times. This chain uses TRBV30 with TRBJ2-5; TRBD1 might be the D (5 bases). This CDR3 has 14 amino acids. Germline CDR1 and CDR2: GTSNPN and SVGIG (reference sequence). Trimming cost V 0 bases and J 2 bases, with 10 bases left between them. CDR3 DNA: TGTGCCTGGAGTGTCCAGGGTTATCAAGAGACCCAGTACTTC. This sequence encodes CAWSVQGYQETQYF.

About this clonotype: A read error may be the cause here, since a much bigger clone is one base away. The CDR3 loop is CASSLPGLGFGEQYF. The CDR3 DNA reads TGTGCCAGCAGTTTGCCGGGACTAGGGTTCGGTGAGCAGTACTTC. The chain couples TRBV12-3 or TRBV12-4 to TRBJ2-7; 8 bases match TRBD2. V lost 3 bases, J lost 7 bases, and 11 bases stayed unmatched. This CDR3 region has 15 residues.

The V and J genes are TRBV20-1 and TRBJ1-1; 11 bases fit TRBD1. The CDR3 totals 15 residues. CDR1 is DFQATT, CDR2 SNEGSKA, per germline (reference sequence). Unmatched junction bases numbered 6, after V lost 2 bases and J lost 4 bases. The CDR3 DNA reads as TGCAGTGCTAGACTGGACAGGGGGCAAGGCACTGAAGCTTTCTTT. As protein: CSARLDRGQGTEAFF.

This clonotype was seen many times. V and J are TRBV15 and TRBJ2-1; 13 bases are a match to TRBD2. The CDR3 contains 16 residues. Trimming cost V 0 bases and J 9 bases; bases outside gene matches: 5. Germline values: CDR1 LNHNV, CDR2 YYDKDF (reference sequence). The CDR3 loop is CATSRELAGGPGEQFF. CDR3 nucleotide sequence: TGTGCCACCAGCAGAGAACTAGCGGGGGGGCCGGGTGAGCAGTTCTTC.

This clonotype occurred a few times. The chain has TRBV5-1 and TRBJ1-1; the D is unclear. The V gene lost 5 bases and the J gene lost 7 bases, with 15 bases spanning the gap. The germline V gene encodes CDR1 SGHRS and CDR2 YFSETQ. The CDR3 runs 13 residues. The CDR3 DNA is TGCGCCAGCAGTGGACCCGGGTGTATTGAAGCTTTCTTT. Protein sequence: CASSGPGCIEAFF.

This clonotype appeared many times. V gene TRBV11-3 combines with J gene TRBJ2-1; 9 nucleotides agree with TRBD1. The CDR3 runs to 15 residues. Trimming took 5 bases from V and 7 from J; bases not matched to a gene: 9. Germline lookup yields CDR1 SGHNT and CDR2 YENEEA. DNA of the CDR3: TGTGCCAGCAGCCCCATGTTAGGACAGGGGAATGAGCAGTTCTTC. Translated, it gives CASSPMLGQGNEQFF.

This clonotype was recorded many times. V usage is TRBV7-2 and J usage is TRBJ2-1; 10 bases are a match to TRBD2. Trimming at V came to 0 bases and at J to 3 bases, leaving 2 bases not matched to a gene. The CDR3 totals 16 residues. Germline CDR1 reads SGHTA; CDR2 reads FQGNSA. CDR3 in amino acids: CASSLAASGGYNEQFF. Here the CDR3 DNA reads TGTGCCAGCAGCTTAGCGGCTAGCGGGGGCTACAATGAGCAGTTCTTC. Complete variable domain (other parts from reference TRBV7-2 and TRBJ2-1): GAGVSQSPSNKVTEKGKDVELRCDPISGHTALYWYRQSLGQGLEFLIYFQGNSAPDKSGLPSDRFSAERTGGSVSTLTIQRTQQEDSAVYLCASSLAASGGYNEQFFGPGTRLTVL.

This clonotype has ten or more counts. A clone one base away is much larger, so this may be a read error. The chain couples TRBV10-3 to TRBJ2-5; 14 bases align to TRBD2. From germline, CDR1 is ENHRY and CDR2 SYGVKD. This CDR3 has 16 residues. V shed 4 bases and J 11 bases; nucleotides not matched to a gene: 12. As DNA, the CDR3 is TGTGCCATCAGTGGAGGGACTAGCGGGGGAAACAATGAGCAGTACTTC. It encodes CAISGGTSGGNNEQYF.

This clonotype was recorded once. The genes are TRBV5-1 and TRBJ2-3, with D unclear. Trimming pared 5 bases from V and 5 bases from J, leaving 18 bases between. The CDR3 contains 15 residues. Germline assignment: CDR1 SGHRS and CDR2 YFSETQ. DNA of the CDR3: TGCGCCAGCAGGGCTAGTGGAATCCAAGGAGATACGCAGTATTTT. Translating gives CASRASGIQGDTQYF.

This clonotype came up many times. The chain carries TRBV20-1 and TRBJ2-7; D call uncertain. Trimming shortened V by 0 bases and J by 2 bases, and 11 bases separated the two germline ends. The germline gives CDR1 DFQATT, CDR2 SNEGSKA (reference sequence). This CDR3 region has 14 residues. The DNA of the CDR3 is TGCAGTGCTAGAGATCCCCAGGCCACCTACGAGCAGTACTTC. It specifies CSARDPQATYEQYF.

This clonotype has only a few counts. Since a much larger clone is just one base distant, this may be a read error. V gene TRBV5-1 combines with J gene TRBJ2-5; TRBD2 matches at 8 bases. The J call may be wrong; the DNA end is better matched by TRBJ2-7. CDR1 and CDR2 (germline): SGHRS, YFSETQ. This CDR3 region has 15 residues. The CDR3 is CASSLEVGLGGEQYF. DNA for the CDR3: TGCGCCAGCAGCTTGGAGGTGGGACTAGGGGGCGAGCAGTACTTC.

This clonotype has more than one count but fewer than ten. Since a much larger clone is just one base distant, this may be a read error. The chain joins TRBV7-8 to TRBJ2-1; 8 bases are shared with TRBD2. Germline CDR1 reads SGHVS; CDR2 reads FQNEAQ. The CDR3 is 12 amino acids. CDR3 coding DNA: TGTGCCGGCAGCCATAGCGGGGAGCCGCAGTTCTTC. Protein sequence: CAGSHSGEPQFF.

CDR3 DNA sequence: TGTACCAGCGGCCCGGGACACTACGAGCAGTACGTC. Translated: CTSGPGHYEQYV. The chain employs TRBV25-1 and TRBJ2-7, with D possibly TRBD1 on 6 matching bases. The germline V gene encodes CDR1 MGHDK and CDR2 SYGVNS. CDR3 length equals 12 residues.

This clonotype was seen many times. This chain links TRBV5-1 with TRBJ2-1; 8 bases map to TRBD2. CDR1 is SGHRS and CDR2 is YFSETQ in the germline V gene. The J segment lost 3 bases and the V segment lost 4 bases, leaving 9 bases of the junction unmatched. This CDR3 has 16 residues. The CDR3 DNA follows: TGCGCCAGCAGCCGGACCGCGGGGGGCGGCTACAATGAGCAGTTCTTC. Residues: CASSRTAGGGYNEQFF.

This clonotype was seen a handful of times. One base away lies a much larger clone, so this may be a sequencing read error. This sequence joins TRBV20-1 and TRBJ2-7, with D perhaps TRBD1 (6 bases). The CDR3 is made up of 12 amino acids. The germline gives CDR1 DFQATT, CDR2 SNEGSKA (reference sequence). The CDR3 loop reads CRAIRGSYEQYF. The CDR3 region has the DNA TGCAGGGCTATCAGGGGTTCCTACGAGCAGTACTTC.

To note about this clonotype: A much larger clone lies a single base off, so this may be a read error. Written as DNA, the CDR3 is TGTGCCAGCAGTTTTGAGAGAGCCGCAGATACGCAGTATTTT. It yields the protein CASSFERAADTQYF. The chain couples TRBV28 to TRBJ2-3; D not certain. V shed 3 bases and J shed 4 bases, with 11 bases lying between them. The germline V gene has CDR1 MDHEN and CDR2 SYDVKM. This CDR3 spans 14 amino acids. Full variable domain (rest looked up from reference TRBV28 and TRBJ2-3): DVKVTQSSRYLVKRTGEKVFLECVQDMDHENMFWYRQDPGLGLRLIYFSYDVKMKEKGDIPEGYSVSREKKERFSLILESASTNQTSMYLCASSFERAADTQYFGPGTRLTVL.